The 20 T cell receptor beta chains reported below all come from one sample, sequenced in a study of Graves' ophthalmopathy and Graves' hyperthyroidism. RNA transcripts were the template, and TCR beta CDR3 regions were amplified from them. RT-PCR in the first round used HTBI primers; a second-round multiplex PCR followed. TCRdb re-called the multiplex PCR reads through MiXCR, storing one row per CDR3 protein. The sample holds 740,000 or so distinct CDR3 sequences; about 44% are singletons and the top ten take approximately 46%. The specimen was peripheral blood. These TCRs come from an adult man with Graves' ophthalmopathy.

The chain joins TRBV20-1 to TRBJ1-1; 7 positions match TRBD1. CDR1 and CDR2 from the germline V gene are DFQATT and SNEGSKA (reference sequence). Trimming cost V 5 bases and J 5 bases; bases outside gene matches: 14. This CDR3 spans 15 amino acids. CDR3 amino acids: CSAQMVGQGGTEAFF. The CDR3 coding sequence is TGCAGTGCTCAAATGGTGGGGCAGGGGGGAACTGAAGCTTTCTTT.

Points on this clonotype: An end of the junction does not agree with germline; a read error may underlie this. The genes are TRBV7-7 and TRBJ2-5; 9 bases match TRBD1. Germline V gene sequence: CDR1 SSHAT, CDR2 FNYEAQ (reference sequence). This CDR3 spans 16 amino acids. DNA of the CDR3: TGTGCTAGCAGCTATGAACAGGGGGCCAGAGGAGAGACCCAGTACTTC. Translating gives CASSYEQGARGETQYF.

This clonotype was observed a handful of times. This chain links TRBV7-2 with TRBJ2-3; D possibly corresponds to TRBD1 (6 bases). CDR1 is SGHTA, CDR2 FQGNSA, per germline. The V end lost 2 bases, the J end lost 0 bases, and 9 bases lay between the germline ends. The CDR3 contains 15 residues. CDR3 sequence reads: CASSLTDSSTDTQYF. CDR3 DNA sequence: TGTGCCAGCAGCTTAACGGACAGTAGCACAGATACGCAGTATTTT.

This clonotype was detected ten times or more. The chain has TRBV7-2 and TRBJ1-5; no firm D call. The germline V gene has CDR1 SGHTA and CDR2 FQGNSA. CDR3 size: 13 residues. The V gene lost 5 bases and the J gene lost 5 bases, with 10 bases spanning the gap. Here the CDR3 DNA reads TGTGCCAGCAGCGTACAAAGGGATCAGCCCCAGCATTTT. Translated, it gives CASSVQRDQPQHF.

Many counts were recorded for this clonotype. This sequence joins TRBV7-3 and TRBJ2-5; 8 bases match TRBD2. V gave up 0 bases and J gave up 5 bases; unmatched junction bases: 2. Germline CDR1 and CDR2: SGHTA and FQGTGA. This CDR3 is built from 14 residues. The CDR3 region is CASSLTGRAETQYF. For the CDR3, the DNA is TGTGCCAGCAGCTTAACCGGGAGGGCCGAGACCCAGTACTTC.

Ten or more counts support this clonotype. The rearrangement joins TRBV5-1 to TRBJ1-5; D may be TRBD1 (6 bases). V was clipped by 4 bases and J by 6 bases, with 17 bases between them. Germline-derived CDR1 and CDR2 are SGHRS and YFSETQ. This CDR3 is built from 15 residues. The CDR3, as DNA: TGCGCCAGCAGCAACGACCCCGGGGGCAGTCAGCCCCAGCATTTT. Residues: CASSNDPGGSQPQHF.

The chain has TRBV2 and TRBJ2-6; 8 nucleotides match TRBD1. The length of the CDR3 is 13 residues. CDR1 is SNHLY and CDR2 is FYNNEI in the germline V gene. The ends lost 6 bases at V and 12 bases at J; junction bases unmatched: 7. The CDR3 loop is CASSLGQGSVLTF. The CDR3 region has the DNA TGTGCCAGCAGCCTTGGACAGGGAAGCGTCCTGACTTTC.

The rearrangement links TRBV29-1 to TRBJ2-7; D is possibly TRBD1 or TRBD2 (5 bases each). The germline V and J ends were trimmed by 2 bases and 3 bases, with 20 bases remaining between them. The CDR3 contains 16 residues. Per the germline V gene, CDR1 is SQVTM and CDR2 is ANQGSEA. The CDR3 coding sequence is TGCAGCGTTGAAAGCCATGCGGAGAGGGGTATCTACGAGCAGTACTTC. Its translation is CSVESHAERGIYEQYF.

This chain joins TRBV7-2 and TRBJ2-7, with 11 bases identical to TRBD1. The CDR3 is 16 amino acids. CDR1 is SGHTA, CDR2 FQGNSA, per germline. V gave up 0 bases and J gave up 2 bases; unmatched junction bases: 3. The CDR3 region is CASSLAPGQGAYEQYF. The CDR3 DNA reads TGTGCCAGCAGCTTAGCCCCGGGACAGGGGGCCTACGAGCAGTACTTC.

In its sample, this clonotype was seen many times. This chain uses TRBV25-1 with TRBJ1-1, with D unresolved. This CDR3 has 11 residues. V lost 5 bases and J lost 11, with 12 bases in between. Germline CDR1 and CDR2: MGHDK and SYGVNS. This CDR3 is CASSSDLVAFF. CDR3 bases: TGTGCCAGCAGTTCAGACTTGGTTGCTTTCTTT.

Of note for this clonotype: A junction boundary mismatches the germline segment, possibly from a read error. The rearrangement joins TRBV10-3 to TRBJ1-6; D may be TRBD1 (5 bases). The germline CDR1 and CDR2 sequences are ENHRY and SYGVKD. The CDR3 has 18 amino acids. In nucleotides, the CDR3 is TGTGCCAGCAGTTACTCACCGCGCGCTTCAGGGAATAATTCACCCCTCCACTTT. It specifies CASSYSPRASGNNSPLHF.

This clonotype was observed a few times. The CDR3 region has the DNA TGTGCCAGCAGCTTGGCCAGCCGCACTGAAGCTTTCTTT. It codes for CASSLASRTEAFF. This chain connects TRBV5-5 to TRBJ1-1, with no clear D. The CDR3 sequence is 13 residues long. The germline V gene has CDR1 SGHKS and CDR2 YYEKEE (reference sequence). V was cut by 0 bases and J by 4 bases, with 7 bases left in between.

Points on this clonotype: Being one base from a much bigger clone, this may be a read error. The chain recombines TRBV20-1 with TRBJ2-5; D gene unclear. Per the germline V gene, CDR1 is DFQATT and CDR2 is SNEGSKA (reference sequence). This CDR3 contains 15 residues. Trimming pared 5 bases from V and 3 bases from J, leaving 19 bases between. CDR3: CSASSVGPAEETQYF. CDR3 DNA sequence: TGCAGTGCTTCCTCGGTCGGACCAGCAGAAGAGACCCAGTACTTC.

This clonotype was seen a few times. This chain connects TRBV7-9 to TRBJ2-5; no reliable D call. The germline CDR1 and CDR2 sequences are SEHNR and FQNEAQ (reference sequence). Trimming pared 3 bases from V and 5 bases from J, leaving 16 bases between. CDR3 size: 15 residues. The CDR3 loop reads CASSLTGGPGETQYF. CDR3 in DNA: TGTGCCAGCAGCTTGACGGGTGGGCCCGGCGAGACCCAGTACTTC. Complete variable domain (other parts from reference TRBV7-9 and TRBJ2-5): DTGVSQNPRHKITKRGQNVTFRCDPISEHNRLYWYRQTLGQGPEFLTYFQNEAQLEKSRLLSDRFSAERPKGSFSTLEIQRTEQGDSAMYLCASSLTGGPGETQYFGPGTRLLVL.

This chain uses TRBV28 with TRBJ1-5; no firm D call. Trimming removed 10 bases from V and 2 bases from J, with 9 bases in between. The germline V gene has CDR1 MDHEN and CDR2 SYDVKM. The CDR3 loop spans 12 amino acids. The CDR3 DNA reads as TGTGCCATCAAATTCGGCAATCAGCCCCAGCATTTT. Translated, it gives CAIKFGNQPQHF.

The sample holds many counts of this clonotype. This rearrangement joins TRBV15 to TRBJ1-5; D gene uncertain. Germline values: CDR1 LNHNV, CDR2 YYDKDF (reference sequence). Deletions cut 4 bases from V and 6 bases from J, with 10 bases between. The CDR3 runs 13 residues. CDR3 nucleotides: TGTGCCACCAGCACCCAATTCGGTCAGCCCCAGCATTTT. Translating gives CATSTQFGQPQHF.

This chain links TRBV7-2 with TRBJ2-7, with unresolved D. The CDR3 loop spans 13 amino acids. CDR1 and CDR2 (germline): SGHTA, FQGNSA. Trimming left V 1 base short and J 6 bases short, with 10 bases between. The CDR3 sequence: CASSLGHTSEQYF. CDR3 coding DNA: TGTGCCAGCAGCTTAGGCCATACCAGCGAGCAGTACTTC.

This clonotype was seen a handful of times. This chain uses TRBV12-3 or TRBV12-4 with TRBJ1-1, with D hard to call. V was clipped by 4 bases and J by 0 bases, with 9 bases between them. This CDR3 contains 14 residues. Written as DNA, the CDR3 is TGTGCCAGCAGTTCCGGCGCTTTGAACACTGAAGCTTTCTTT. Translation: CASSSGALNTEAFF.

Ten or more counts support this clonotype. The rearrangement links TRBV7-3 to TRBJ1-6; D not resolved. Germline V gives CDR1 SGHTA, CDR2 FQGTGA. This CDR3 is built from 14 residues. Trimming cost V 3 bases and J 7 bases, with 10 bases left between them. The CDR3 DNA sequence: TGTGCCAGCAGCTTCACCGGACCGAATTCACCCCTCCACTTT. Protein sequence: CASSFTGPNSPLHF.

This chain connects TRBV25-1 to TRBJ2-2; the D gene is possibly TRBD2 (5 bases). Germline loops: CDR1 MGHDK, CDR2 SYGVNS. Trimming left V 6 bases short and J 3 bases short, with 8 bases between. The CDR3 spans 13 residues. The CDR3 DNA reads TGTGCCAGCAGCACGGGGTACACCGGGGAGCTGTTTTTT. Its protein product is CASSTGYTGELFF.